Listed below are T cell receptor beta chains from one sample, sequenced in a study of blood T cell repertoires in COVID-19. Here immunoSEQ multiplex PCR was the method, and the copy in TCRdb shows in-frame clones only, minus some. The profile shows more than 200,000 clones, approximately 90% of them singletons. Sample: PBMCs or T cells enriched from blood (not recorded which). The receptors were sampled from a woman younger than 45 who had recovered from COVID-19. CDR3s include the opening cysteine and the closing phenylalanine or tryptophan. Each record gives: clone size, J gene, D gene, V gene, CDR3 protein, CDR3 DNA. D genes are given only for firm matches. Clone sizes are given selectively: once, few, many, or a class where the clone is expanded.

size: -; J: TRBJ2-3; D: -; V: TRBV24-1; CDR3: CATSDSGPTTDTQYF; DNA: TGTGCCACCAGTGATTCAGGGCCGACCACAGATACGCAGTATTTT
size: -; J: TRBJ2-7; D: -; V: TRBV9; CDR3: CASSVGGQRAYEQYF; DNA: TGTGCCAGCAGCGTAGGTGGGCAGAGGGCCTACGAGCAGTACTTC
size: -; J: TRBJ1-4; D: -; V: TRBV10-3; CDR3: CAISAGDEKLFF; DNA: TGTGCCATCAGTGCGGGGGACGAAAAACTGTTTTTT
size: -; J: TRBJ2-7; D: -; V: TRBV29-1; CDR3: CSVGGGGGYEQYF; DNA: TGCAGCGTTGGGGGAGGGGGGGGCTACGAGCAGTACTTC
size: once; J: TRBJ2-3; D: -; V: TRBV28; CDR3: CASSLFVARDTQYF; DNA: TGTGCCAGCAGTTTATTTGTAGCGCGAGATACGCAGTATTTT
size: -; J: TRBJ2-5; D: -; V: TRBV5-5; CDR3: CASSRWSGETQYF; DNA: TGTGCCAGCAGCCGGTGGAGTGGGGAGACCCAGTACTTC
size: -; J: TRBJ2-2; D: -; V: TRBV7-8; CDR3: CASSLAGRQPGELFF; DNA: TGTGCCAGCAGCCTCGCGGGGAGACAGCCCGGGGAGCTGTTTTTT
size: -; J: TRBJ2-7; D: TRBD1; V: TRBV29-1; CDR3: CSVEKRLPGTDSYEQYF; DNA: TGCAGCGTTGAGAAACGTTTACCCGGGACAGACTCCTACGAGCAGTACTTC
size: -; J: TRBJ1-2; D: TRBD1; V: TRBV28; CDR3: CASSLRQGLAYGYTF; DNA: TGTGCCAGCAGTCTCCGACAGGGTCTCGCCTATGGCTACACCTTC
size: -; J: TRBJ2-7; D: TRBD2; V: TRBV6-2/TRBV6-3; CDR3: CASSTSGLAGSEQYF; DNA: TGTGCCAGCAGTACCTCGGGACTAGCGGGAAGCGAGCAGTACTTC
size: once; J: TRBJ2-7; D: -; V: TRBV20-1; CDR3: CSARTGYEQYF; DNA: TGCAGTGCACGGACTGGCTACGAGCAGTACTTC
size: -; J: TRBJ1-5; D: -; V: TRBV7-2; CDR3: CASSLVADLGQPQHF; DNA: TGTGCCAGCAGCTTAGTGGCAGACCTCGGGCAGCCCCAGCATTTT
size: -; J: TRBJ2-7; D: -; V: TRBV12-3/TRBV12-4; CDR3: CASGQQSYEQYF; DNA: TGTGCCAGCGGTCAACAGTCCTACGAGCAGTACTTC
size: -; J: TRBJ2-5; D: -; V: TRBV2; CDR3: CASSDAGTAYQETQYF; DNA: TGTGCCAGCAGTGATGCGGGGACAGCGTACCAAGAGACCCAGTACTTC
size: -; J: TRBJ1-1; D: TRBD1; V: TRBV10-3; CDR3: CAISSGTANTEAFF; DNA: TGTGCCATCAGCTCCGGGACAGCCAACACTGAAGCTTTCTTT